This TCR beta chain was recorded in a study of response to subunit inactivated influenza vaccine. Notes on the study in general: The authors suggested that few new T cells are recruited per seasonal influenza vaccination.

As to this clonotype: What it recognizes is unknown.

The V gene's germline CDR1 is MGHRA and CDR2 YSYEKL. V lost 4 bases to trimming and J lost 5 bases, with 20 bases between them. There are 16 residues in the CDR3. TCRdb fed the RT-PCR reads into MiXCR, producing one record per CDR3 protein. The sample lists hundreds of thousands of distinct CDR3 sequences, about 15% occurring once. J is TRBJ1-1 and V is TRBV4-1; tentative D call: TRBD1 (5 bases). The specimen comprised PBMCs from blood, sampled roughly 15 days before vaccination. The origin of this receptor is a man aged 50 or older who received an inactivated influenza vaccine. DNA for the CDR3: TGCGCCAGCAGCCCCCGCTCTCGCGGGGGGGGGACTGAAGCTTTCTTT. It codes for CASSPRSRGGGTEAFF.